These 15 T cell receptor beta chains were all obtained from the same sample, sequenced in a study of regulatory T cells in long-lasting Graves disease. Time point of the sample: newly diagnosed GD, antithyroid drugs for less than 3 months. Following extraction of RNA from PBMCs, that RNA was used to make the TCR library. iRepertoire HTBI primers and Arm-PCR of CDR3 regions built TCR beta libraries. Each CDR3 protein gets one entry after TCRdb re-called the multiplex PCR reads with MiXCR. The table has 450,000 to 650,000 distinct CDR3 sequences, approximately 16% seen once; the top ten hold 20% to 25%. In addition, the sample was reused for a study of T cells in Graves' hyperthyroidism and ophthalmopathy.

This material consisted of peripheral blood mononuclear cells (PBMCs), taken at new diagnosis, from a patient treated with antithyroid drugs. The receptors were sampled from a woman aged 35-65 years with Graves disease.

This clonotype was counted between two and nine times. The germline gene is not matched at one end of the junction; a read error may be the cause. The CDR3 is CASSFRVLYGYTF. DNA of the CDR3: TGTGCCAGTAGTTTCAGGGTCCTCTATGGCTACACCTTC. This rearrangement joins TRBV12-3 or TRBV12-4 to TRBJ1-2, with D possibly TRBD1 on 5 matching bases. The CDR3 runs to 13 residues.

The chain couples TRBV10-3 to TRBJ1-2; a weak D match, TRBD1 (6 bases). The CDR3 runs to 15 residues. Trimming removed 8 bases from V and 0 bases from J, with 16 bases in between. Germline V gene sequence: CDR1 ENHRY, CDR2 SYGVKD. The CDR3 nucleotides are TGTGCCATCCCCCGAGGGGGGCCCACTAACTATGGCTACACCTTC. This codes for CAIPRGGPTNYGYTF.

This clonotype was recorded at least ten times. The chain is built from TRBV13 and TRBJ2-7; D not certain. Germline V lookup: CDR1 PRHDT, CDR2 FYEKMQ (reference sequence). Trimming pared 2 bases from V and 0 bases from J, leaving 14 bases between. The CDR3 totals 16 residues. CDR3 bases: TGTGCCAGCAGCTTAAGCGCGACACTTAGCTCCTACGAGCAGTACTTC. Translation: CASSLSATLSSYEQYF.

This clonotype came up a few times. V usage is TRBV4-2 and J usage is TRBJ1-1, with D perhaps matching TRBD1 (5 bases). CDR3 size: 16 residues. V gave up 3 bases and J gave up 0 bases, with 14 bases separating them. Germline lookup yields CDR1 LGHNA and CDR2 YNFKEQ. The CDR3 protein is CASSQQQAIMNTEAFF. The DNA for the CDR3 is TGTGCCAGCAGCCAGCAACAGGCGATCATGAACACTGAAGCTTTCTTT.

Only a few counts were recorded for this clonotype. The chain carries TRBV4-1 and TRBJ1-4; D is unclear. Germline lookup yields CDR1 MGHRA and CDR2 YSYEKL. The CDR3 is 14 residues long. Trimming took off 3 bases at V and 4 bases at J, with 9 bases between the two ends. The CDR3 DNA sequence: TGCGCCAGCAGCCAGGGGAACCTTAATGAAAAACTGTTTTTT. Protein: CASSQGNLNEKLFF.

This clonotype turned up a few times. The chain couples TRBV6-9 to TRBJ2-2; D is uncertain. Trimming cost V 3 bases and J 8 bases, with 7 bases left between them. There are 12 residues in the CDR3. Germline CDR1 and CDR2: MNHGY and SVAAGI. The CDR3 DNA is TGTGCCAGCAGTTACATGGGGGGGGAGCTGTTTTTT. It yields the protein CASSYMGGELFF.

There are many counts of this clonotype. J is TRBJ2-1 and V is TRBV24-1; 8 nucleotides match TRBD1. Germline V CDR1 and CDR2: KGHDR, SFDVKD. V shed 0 bases and J 1 base; nucleotides not matched to a gene: 4. The CDR3 spans 17 residues. The CDR3 loop is CATSDLTGQGSYNEQFF. CDR3 coding DNA: TGTGCCACCAGTGATTTGACAGGACAGGGTTCCTACAATGAGCAGTTCTTC.

The table lists this clonotype with many counts. The chain recombines TRBV2 with TRBJ2-1; unclear D gene. The V end was cut by 4 bases, the J end by 9 bases, with 13 bases between. This CDR3 region has 13 residues. Germline V CDR1 and CDR2: SNHLY, FYNNEI. The CDR3 DNA is TGTGCCAGCAGTGCGCTTCCCTGGCTTGAGCAGTTCTTC. This encodes CASSALPWLEQFF. Full variable domain (missing parts from reference TRBV2 and TRBJ2-1): EPEVTQTPSHQVTQMGQEVILRCVPISNHLYFYWYRQILGQKVEFLVSFYNNEISEKSEIFDDQFSVERPDGSNFTLKIRSTKLEDSAMYFCASSALPWLEQFFGPGTRLTVL.

This chain joins TRBV5-6 and TRBJ1-2; 9 nucleotides line up with TRBD1. The junction had 9 bases not matched to a gene; V was cut back by 4 bases and J by 8 bases. The CDR3 consists of 14 residues. Germline V gene sequence: CDR1 SGHDT, CDR2 YYEEEE. The CDR3 sequence: CASSLTGGNWGYTF. The CDR3 region has the DNA TGTGCCAGCAGCCTGACAGGGGGAAATTGGGGCTACACCTTC.

On this clonotype: A much larger clonotype is one base distant, so this may be a read error. The rearrangement joins TRBV10-3 to TRBJ1-1; tentatively, D is TRBD1 (6 bases). Germline V gene sequence: CDR1 ENHRY, CDR2 SYGVKD. The CDR3 is 14 amino acids. The CDR3 sequence is CGISLQGETGEAFF. DNA of the CDR3: TGTGGCATCAGTCTACAGGGCGAGACAGGTGAAGCTTTCTTT.

Regarding this clonotype: A clone one base away is much larger, so this may be a read error. The rearrangement links TRBV3-1 to TRBJ1-2; D is perhaps TRBD1 (5 bases). CDR1 is LGHDT and CDR2 is YNNKEL in the germline V gene (reference sequence). This CDR3 spans 13 amino acids. CDR3 nucleotide sequence: TGTGTCAGCAGCCCCAGGGTAGGTTACGGCTACACCTTC. Encoded protein: CVSSPRVGYGYTF.

This sequence joins TRBV7-9 and TRBJ2-2; 7 bases align to TRBD1. Trimming took 8 bases from V and 3 from J; bases not matched to a gene: 6. This CDR3 spans 14 amino acids. Germline assignment: CDR1 SEHNR and CDR2 FQNEAQ (reference sequence). Written as DNA, the CDR3 is TGTGCCAGCTCCACAGGGGCGGACACCGGGGAGCTGTTTTTT. It codes for CASSTGADTGELFF.

This clonotype was counted many times. This chain joins TRBV9 and TRBJ2-5, with 10 bases identical to TRBD2. The V segment lost 5 bases and the J segment 6 bases; nucleotides outside the gene matches: 7. CDR3 length: 14 amino acids. Germline loops: CDR1 SGDLS, CDR2 YYNGEE. The CDR3 protein is CASRHSGGTKTQYF. The CDR3 nucleotides are TGTGCCAGCAGGCATAGCGGGGGGACGAAGACCCAGTACTTC.

The chain is built from TRBV7-2 and TRBJ2-7; 10 nucleotides agree with TRBD1. Trimming cost V 5 bases and J 2 bases; bases outside gene matches: 9. This CDR3 is built from 16 residues. In germline, CDR1 is SGHTA, CDR2 FQGNSA. CDR3 in amino acids: CASSVSRDRGPYEQYF. The CDR3 nucleotides are TGTGCCAGCAGCGTTTCCCGGGACAGGGGCCCCTACGAGCAGTACTTC.

On this clonotype itself: The junction differs from germline at one of its ends, possibly a read error. This rearrangement joins TRBV5-1 to TRBJ1-1; the D gene is possibly TRBD1 (6 bases). The CDR3 contains 17 residues. Germline values: CDR1 SGHRS, CDR2 YFSETQ. For the CDR3, the DNA is TGTGCCAGCACCCCCCACGCCGGGACAAGAATGAACACTGAAGCTTTCTTT. Protein: CASTPHAGTRMNTEAFF.